These 21 T cell receptor beta chains were sequenced from one sample in a study of technical replicates of blood from several donors. TCRdb's copy holds only in-frame clones and misses some; the assay was immunoSEQ multiplex PCR. Of about 100,000 clones listed, roughly 94% are singletons. The sample comprised T cells isolated from PBMCs. The receptors stem from a human donor in good health.

The rearrangement joins TRBV5-1 to TRBJ2-7; TRBD2 matches 10 bases. The germline V gene encodes CDR1 SGHRS and CDR2 YFSETQ. V was pared by 6 bases and J by 4 bases, with 7 bases of the junction left unmatched. The CDR3 runs 14 residues. The CDR3 region has the DNA TGCGCCAGCACTCTAGCGGGAGTTTCGTACGAGCAGTACTTC. It yields the protein CASTLAGVSYEQYF.

The chain uses TRBV29-1 and TRBJ2-7, with TRBD1 as a possible D gene (5 bases). Trimming removed 4 bases from V and 4 bases from J, with 17 bases in between. Germline loops: CDR1 SQVTM, CDR2 ANQGSEA. The CDR3 is 14 residues long. The CDR3 spells CSVVTPSRVYEQYF. CDR3 bases: TGCAGCGTTGTAACCCCATCCAGGGTGTACGAGCAGTACTTC.

This clone was seen only once. The gene calls are TRBV5-4 and TRBJ1-2; D may be TRBD1 (6 bases). The CDR3 has 17 residues. Trimming removed 0 bases from V and 0 bases from J, with 15 bases in between. Germline V lookup: CDR1 SGHNT, CDR2 YYREEE (reference sequence). The CDR3, as DNA: TGTGCCAGCAGCTTGGGTACCTTAGGGGGGGCTAACTATGGCTACACCTTC. It specifies CASSLGTLGGANYGYTF.

The CDR3 sequence is CASSPQGYVLGNEQFF. CDR3 DNA sequence: TGTGCCAGCAGCCCACAGGGATACGTCCTTGGGAATGAGCAGTTCTTC. This chain joins TRBV11-2 and TRBJ2-1, with D maybe TRBD1 (6 bases). There are 16 residues in the CDR3. V was shortened by 5 bases and J by 7 bases, with 21 bases between the two germline ends. Germline CDR1 SGHAT, CDR2 FQNNGV.

The chain is built from TRBV27 and TRBJ2-1, with TRBD2 matching 12 bases. The CDR3 spans 16 residues. Germline CDR1 MNHEY, CDR2 SMNVEV (reference sequence). With V trimmed by 6 bases and J by 5 bases, 8 bases remained unmatched. The CDR3: CASRTSGSSEDNEQFF. The CDR3, as DNA: TGTGCCAGCAGGACTAGCGGGAGCTCCGAGGACAATGAGCAGTTCTTC.

The chain uses TRBV2 and TRBJ2-7; 12 bases are shared with TRBD2. The CDR3 runs 16 residues. V gave up 6 bases and J gave up 0 bases; unmatched junction bases: 6. Germline CDR1 reads SNHLY; CDR2 reads FYNNEI. CDR3 DNA: TGTGCCAGCAGCTTTACTAGCGGGGGGCCCTCCTACGAGCAGTACTTC. This codes for CASSFTSGGPSYEQYF.

This chain uses TRBV5-1 with TRBJ1-6, with 8 positions matching TRBD1. The CDR3 is 15 residues long. The junction had 5 bases not matched to a gene; V was cut back by 0 bases and J by 9 bases. Germline CDR1 reads SGHRS; CDR2 reads YFSETQ. CDR3 nucleotides: TGCGCCAGCAGCTTGGCGGGACAGGTTTTTTCACCCCTCCACTTT. Amino acids: CASSLAGQVFSPLHF. Complete variable domain (other parts from reference TRBV5-1 and TRBJ1-6): KAGVTQTPRYLIKTRGQQVTLSCSPISGHRSVSWYQQTPGQGLQFLFEYFSETQRNKGNFPGRFSGRQFSNSRSEMNVSTLELGDSALYLCASSLAGQVFSPLHFGNGTRLTVT.

The V gene is TRBV6-5, the J gene TRBJ1-3; 7 bases are shared with TRBD1. This CDR3 comprises 15 residues. V was clipped by 4 bases and J by 2 bases; unmatched bases: 5. CDR1 and CDR2 (germline): MNHEY, SVGAGI. CDR3 region: CASSSQGNTGNTIYF. CDR3 coding DNA: TGTGCCAGCAGTTCACAGGGGAATACTGGAAACACCATATATTTT.

This clone was detected only once. The chain combines TRBV5-1 with TRBJ2-7; D possibly corresponds to TRBD1 (6 bases). This CDR3 spans 15 amino acids. Germline CDR1 SGHRS, CDR2 YFSETQ. Trimming took 0 bases from V and 5 from J, leaving 15 bases between them. CDR3 protein: CASSLDGQRVHEQYF. As DNA, the CDR3 is TGCGCCAGCAGCTTGGACGGACAGAGGGTCCACGAGCAGTACTTC.

The V gene is TRBV18, the J gene TRBJ1-5; 7 positions agree with TRBD1. The germline V gene encodes CDR1 KGHSH and CDR2 LQKENI. This CDR3 comprises 15 residues. The junction had 3 bases not matched to a gene; V was cut back by 0 bases and J by 4 bases. The CDR3 DNA sequence: TGTGCCAGCTCACCACCCGGGACAGTGAATCAGCCCCAGCATTTT. Translated, it gives CASSPPGTVNQPQHF.

The rearrangement joins TRBV6-1 to TRBJ2-7; D is perhaps TRBD2 (5 bases). V gave up 7 bases and J gave up 4 bases, with 17 bases separating them. The CDR3 has 14 residues. In germline, CDR1 is MNHNS, CDR2 SASEGT. DNA for the CDR3: TGTGCCAGCACCCACCTCGGGGTAGGGTACGAGCAGTACTTC. It yields the protein CASTHLGVGYEQYF.

The chain employs TRBV28 and TRBJ2-2, with a tentative D call TRBD2 (5 bases). Per germline, CDR1 MDHEN and CDR2 SYDVKM. The CDR3 runs to 15 residues. V lost 7 bases to trimming and J lost 0 bases, with 12 bases between them. The CDR3 DNA follows: TGTGCCAGCACCCCCCGCGGGCCGAACACCGGGGAGCTGTTTTTT. Translated: CASTPRGPNTGELFF.

The table lists this clone with a few counts. The chain has TRBV10-1 and TRBJ1-5, with D unclear. The V end lost 0 bases, the J end lost 3 bases, and 3 bases lay between the germline ends. The germline V gene encodes CDR1 WNHNN and CDR2 SYGVQD (reference sequence). This CDR3 has 13 amino acids. CDR3 nucleotides: TGCGCCAGCAGTGAGTCCTTCAATCAGCCCCAGCATTTT. Translation: CASSESFNQPQHF.

This clone was seen just once. The J gene is TRBJ1-2, the V gene TRBV19, with 10 bases matching TRBD1. Per the germline V gene, CDR1 is LNHDA and CDR2 is SQIVND (reference sequence). J was trimmed by 4 bases and V by 6 bases; bases with no gene match: 14. The CDR3 has 17 amino acids. CDR3 residues: CASSDRGQSRPLYGYTF. The CDR3 DNA reads as TGTGCCAGTAGCGACAGGGGGCAATCCCGTCCCCTCTATGGCTACACCTTC. The variable domain in full, with the rest retrieved from reference TRBV19 and TRBJ1-2, is DGGITQSPKYLFRKEGQNVTLSCEQNLNHDAMYWYRQDPGQGLRLIYYSQIVNDFQKGDIAEGYSVSREKKESFPLTVTSAQKNPTAFYLCASSDRGQSRPLYGYTFGSGTRLTVV.

The chain employs TRBV27 and TRBJ2-7, with a possible D match to TRBD2 (6 bases). Per the germline V gene, CDR1 is MNHEY and CDR2 is SMNVEV (reference sequence). CDR3 size: 15 residues. V lost 3 bases and J 3 bases, leaving 15 bases between the germline ends. The CDR3 nucleotides are TGTGCCAGCAGTTTTTGGCGGGATGGGTACTACGAGCAGTACTTC. Encoded protein: CASSFWRDGYYEQYF.

The chain couples TRBV7-9 to TRBJ1-2; 9 bases fit TRBD1. The CDR3 is 13 amino acids. Per germline, CDR1 SEHNR and CDR2 FQNEAQ (reference sequence). The junction had 6 bases not matched to a gene; V was cut back by 7 bases and J by 6 bases. The CDR3 spells CASIRTGEDGYTF. Here the CDR3 DNA reads TGTGCCAGCATCCGGACAGGGGAAGATGGCTACACCTTC.

This clone showed up just once. The chain carries TRBV2 and TRBJ1-6; weak D call: TRBD1 (6 bases). The CDR3 runs to 15 residues. Trimming removed 7 bases at V and 7 bases at J, with 17 bases between. Per germline, CDR1 SNHLY and CDR2 FYNNEI. DNA for the CDR3: TGTGCCAGCACCCAGTCACAGGGACCAAATTCACCCCTCCACTTT. It yields the protein CASTQSQGPNSPLHF.

J is TRBJ2-2 and V is TRBV7-9; D is unclear. Trimming shortened V by 1 base and J by 6 bases, and 9 bases separated the two germline ends. Germline V lookup: CDR1 SEHNR, CDR2 FQNEAQ (reference sequence). This CDR3 has 14 residues. DNA of the CDR3: TGTGCCAGCAGCTTAGGGGTCGAGGCCGGGGAGCTGTTTTTT. Amino acid sequence: CASSLGVEAGELFF.

V is TRBV6-6 and J is TRBJ2-1; 11 nucleotides agree with TRBD2. The junction had 7 bases not matched to a gene; V was cut back by 2 bases and J by 7 bases. Germline V lookup: CDR1 MNHNY, CDR2 SVGAGI (reference sequence). This CDR3 is built from 16 residues. Here the CDR3 reads CASSYNLAGGRNEQFF. The CDR3 DNA is TGTGCCAGCAGTTACAATCTAGCGGGAGGTAGGAATGAGCAGTTCTTC.

The chain uses TRBV10-3 and TRBJ2-7, with D perhaps TRBD1 (5 bases). Trimming removed 10 bases at V and 1 base at J, with 14 bases between. Germline assignment: CDR1 ENHRY and CDR2 SYGVKD. The CDR3 consists of 13 residues. CDR3 protein: CASLGSGSYEQYF. The CDR3 DNA follows: TGTGCCAGTCTCGGATCAGGGTCCTACGAGCAGTACTTC.

The rearrangement uses TRBV7-8 and TRBJ1-2, with TRBD1 matching 8 bases. Germline V lookup: CDR1 SGHVS, CDR2 FQNEAQ. V was pared by 4 bases and J by 4 bases, with 11 bases of the junction left unmatched. The CDR3 is 16 residues long. The CDR3 loop is CASSSRGQGDIYGYTF. CDR3 nucleotide sequence: TGTGCCAGCAGCTCCAGAGGACAGGGCGATATCTATGGCTACACCTTC.